This T cell receptor (beta chain) was retrieved from a study of vaccination and CD4 T cells after COVID-19 (dated 2022 in TCRdb). Turning to the overall study: Convalescent patients had a positive SARS-CoV-2 result on nasal swab PCR, and of these patients, several had mild disease and one had severe disease. In control cultures, a CEFX viral epitope pool was used as positive control, an HIV-1 Nef peptide pool was used as negative control, or no peptide was added. Three convalescent patients gave samples both early after vaccination (day 14) and late after vaccination (days 161 to 241). Each participant got two doses of either the Pfizer-BioNTech BNT162b2 vaccine (n=8) or the Moderna mRNA-1273 vaccine (n=2). In nine to eleven COVID-19 convalescent patients and a few infection-naive healthy vaccine recipients, researchers compared the spike-specific CD4+ TCR repertoire from before mRNA vaccination with the repertoire from after. In the convalescent cohort there were six males and four females, among whom were two Hispanic individuals, seven Caucasians, two Asians and one multiracial person. Post-vaccine blood samples were obtained a median of approximately 74 days after the second vaccine dose, with a range of roughly 14 to 241 days. Post-COVID blood samples were collected from convalescent patients a median of around 100 days after diagnosis, with a range of about 30 to 180 days. Overlapping spike peptide pools from SARS-CoV-2 and from the common cold coronaviruses HCoV-NL63, HCoV-OC43 and HCoV-229E were used as culture stimuli.

This clonotype was detected once. Its target antigen remains unknown. No quality values exist for individual bases; no much larger clone is one base distant. Just one read gives weak support. This specimen's time point label, interpreted: late sampling 161 to 241 days after vaccination in a few convalescent patients. The treatment or condition label corresponds to: roughly 10-day PBMC culture with coronavirus spike peptide pools or control peptides (ViraFEST assay). The study used the ViraFEST assay, which expanded antigen-specific T cells with peptide pools and then identified expanded clonotypes by TCR sequencing. The convalescent patients' positive SARS-CoV-2 PCR tests were from March to December 2020, which was before the Alpha, Beta and Delta variants emerged in the United States. About 2 million PBMCs per well were cultured in IMDM with approximately 4.9% human AB serum and approximately 9.8 IU/ml IL-2, plus 10 ug/ml peptide pools. Half of the culture medium was replaced with fresh IL-2-containing medium on days 3 and 7. Once the cells had been in culture for around nine days, the EasySep CD4+ T cell isolation kit was used to isolate CD4+ T cells by negative selection. Ficoll-Paque Plus gradient centrifugation was used to isolate PBMCs from whole blood, and the isolated PBMCs were then either used fresh or cryopreserved at -140C. Triplicate wells were generally used for each culture condition.

The protocol used for the library was PCR. TCR sequencing of DNA from cultured CD4+ T cells used the Oncomine TCR Beta short-read assay at the Johns Hopkins FTIC core. Genomic DNA was extracted from the cultured CD4+ T cells with the QIAamp micro DNA kit. The Oncomine TCR Beta libraries from cultured CD4+ T cells were pooled using unique dual indexes and then sequenced on an Illumina iSeq 100. The source study handled its data this way. Non-productive sequences were filtered out, and CDR3s that did not start with C, did not end with F or W, or were shorter than 7 amino acids were discarded. The MANAFEST web application was used to identify antigen-specific clonotypes by comparing peptide-stimulated wells against reference wells and other culture wells. Positive clones required FDR below 0.05, an odds ratio above 5, and productive frequency above 0.1% in at least two of three replicate wells. A clonotype counted as cross-reactive if it showed significant expansion both in the SARS-CoV-2 spike wells and in at least one common cold coronavirus spike condition. Levenshtein distances (stringdist) and unrooted phylogenetic trees (ape) in R version 3.6.1 were used to assess CDR3 homology. TCRdb redid the processing of the public reads, applying fastp at Q25 and MiXCR, and retained in-frame beta chains. A single entry per CDR3 protein holds the most common genes and DNA from its merged rows. The V and J calls were not made by the authors but by TCRdb's processing. Here the sample has tens of thousands of distinct CDR3 sequences; around a third occur a single time. Of the sample, roughly an eighth is held by the ten largest clones.

Points the paper makes about the study in general: The number of convalescent patients in the study was relatively small, and the study did not examine early timepoints following natural infection. In convalescent patients, a median around 90% of post-vaccine SARS-CoV-2-reactive clones were detected only after vaccination, suggesting vaccine-specific priming. Of the vaccine-specific clones found in convalescent patients, nearly all (304 of 307) were mono-reactive for SARS-CoV-2 spike instead of being cross-reactive with common cold coronaviruses. Although the median number of SARS-CoV-2-reactive clonotypes went up from around 20 after infection to more than 30 after vaccination, the increase was not significant.

Material: CD4+ T cells from blood, cultured in vitro, obtained about 7 months after SARS-CoV-2 vaccination. The receptor comes from a human donor who had recovered from COVID-19.

In nucleotides, the sequence is TGCAGTGCTACTAAGATCGACAGGATTGAGAATGAGCAGTTCTTC. Its translation reads: CSATKIDRIENEQFF. The V and J segments used are TRBV20-1 and TRBJ2-1; the D gene is perhaps TRBD1, on 6 matching bases. The CDR3 has 15 amino acids, counting the end cysteine and phenylalanine. Only the CDR3 region is kept as DNA, spanning 45 bases read in frame from base 1. Taken from the germline V gene (reference sequence), the CDR1 and CDR2 loops are DFQATT and SNEGSKA. V lost 4 bases and J lost 7 bases; the stretch between them is 20 bases long.